This T cell receptor (beta chain) came from a study of blood T cells in healthy people across ages (dated by TCRdb to the mid-2010s). Context from the whole study: Template switching captured roughly one uniquely barcoded TCR beta cDNA molecule per two T cells in model experiments. Donors of different ages were randomly distributed across sequencing lanes to avoid experimental bias. Four age groups were formed from the donors: young (average about 16 years), middle-aged (just under 40), aged (over 55) and long-lived (roughly 88). To track age-related changes in TCR beta repertoire diversity, the study relied on deep sequencing normalized with unique cDNA molecular identifiers. Two additional independent replicas of 1 million unique cDNA reads from the same blood draw were analyzed for two donors (one aged 18 to 30 and one aged 80 or older).

Overall study results and their limits: Compared with the aged group, more naive CD4+ T cells, fewer expanded clones and increased TCR diversity were shown by the long-lived group, suggesting age selection. Because donor CMV infection status was unknown, age-related changes in expanded clonotypes were potentially confounded. There was a strong correlation between observed TCR beta diversity and the percentage of naive T cells measured by flow cytometry. Because profiling used bulk unsorted PBMCs, naive and antigen-experienced compartments could not be compared conclusively. Observed TCR beta diversity per million T cells fell roughly linearly with age, and a significant reduction was already apparent by age roughly 41. Estimates of total diversity based on one million sequenced T cells were considered lower bounds and underestimates.

Library preparation employed 5' RACE. Reads for this sample came from an Illumina HiSeq 2500. The second PCR ran for roughly 7 to 12 cycles and used a J-beta primer mix along with a sample-barcoded 5' primer. A template-switch 5' adaptor carrying 12 random nucleotides introduced a unique molecular identifier onto each TCR beta cDNA molecule. Each sample yielded at least 3 million CDR3-containing paired-end reads. The Mint cDNA synthesis kit, primed by a TRBC-specific oligonucleotide, was used to synthesize first-strand cDNA from all RNA. After uracil-DNA glycosylase treatment, a first 18-cycle PCR used universal primers M1SS and BC2_uni_R on all cDNA. The original pipeline was this. Each sample was normalized by randomly selecting 1 million high-quality reads, each carrying a distinct molecular identifier. Reads with shared molecular identifiers were discarded instead of being binned into consensus sequences. MiTCR, run with a Q25 quality threshold and the strictest error-elimination algorithm, handled CDR3 identification, clonotype clustering and error correction. A nonparametric unseen species model with Euler transformation was used to estimate lower-bound total TCR beta diversity. TCRdb handled the public reads itself, with Q25 trimming in fastp and clone calling in MiXCR, and kept productive beta chains. Each CDR3 protein gets just one entry, which takes the most common genes and DNA from the rows behind it. These V and J calls are TCRdb output, not the study's own analysis. The sample records some 1.5 million distinct CDR3 sequences, 28% of which are singletons. The biggest ten clones account for roughly 8% of the sample.

The donors were under 40 Caucasian individuals from Russia, aged roughly 6 to 100 years, who were systemically healthy. Each donor gave ten milliliters of peripheral blood, drawn into EDTA-treated Vacutainer tubes. Ficoll-Paque density-gradient centrifugation was used to isolate PBMCs, with at least 6.5 million per sample. Trizol reagent was used to extract total RNA from the PBMCs, yielding at least 5.5 micrograms per sample. For every donor, an aliquot of PBMCs went through flow cytometry to measure the percentages of naive CD45RAhigh/CD27high T cells. Germline trimming: 5 bases from V, 7 bases from J; junction bases outside gene matches: 11. The CDR3, cysteine through phenylalanine, is 14 amino acids long. Left in the record is the CDR3 DNA by itself, 42 bases read in frame from the first base. CDR1 and CDR2 are read off the germline V gene as SGHTA and FQGNSA. This clonotype came up many times. It lacks a known antigen. No much larger clonotype is one base removed from it; base qualities were not supplied.

The chain was built from TRBV7-2 and TRBJ2-7, with 7 bases in between that match TRBD1. The sequence derives from a woman in her twenties or thirties in good health. The sample was blood. In nucleotide form, the sequence is TGTGCCAGCAGCCGGTTTGAGGGGGCGAGAGAGCAGTACTTC. It codes for CASSRFEGAREQYF.